This T cell receptor (beta chain) is from a study of CD8 T cells in ankylosing spondylitis. Findings of the study overall: The study identified a TCR beta motif of 7 or 8 highly homologous variants that appeared characteristic of ankylosing spondylitis blood.

One entry per CDR3 protein, called by TCRdb with MiXCR from the 5' RACE reads. This repertoire shows hundreds of thousands of distinct CDR3 sequences, 25% to 30% found once; its top ten account for 6.6%. The ends were cut back, 5 bases at V and 0 bases at J, with 11 bases in the middle. The CDR3 is 14 residues long. Germline V gene lookup returns CDR1 DFQATT and CDR2 SNEGSKA (reference sequence). This clonotype was seen a few times. Its antigen is not known. V is TRBV20-1 and J is TRBJ2-1; the D gene is possibly TRBD2 (6 bases). The receptor was derived from a male donor with ankylosing spondylitis or in good health (not recorded which). Sequencing input: blood, either unsorted or a sorted T cell fraction (not recorded which). The CDR3 reads CSAGSGSSYNEQFF. The DNA for the CDR3 is TGCAGTGCTGGTAGCGGAAGCTCCTACAATGAGCAGTTCTTC.